This is a list of T cell receptor beta chains from one sample in a study of CD8+CD57+ T cells in acquired aplastic anemia. TCRdb analysed the reads with MiXCR anew, one entry per CDR3 protein. The sample has under 250,000 distinct CDR3 sequences, roughly 60% seen once; the top ten hold around 50%. Sequenced input: sorted CD4+, CD8+, or CD8+CD57+ T cells (not recorded which) from PBMCs. Receptors originate from a human donor with aplastic anemia. Each CDR3 is given with its conserved first and last residue. A D gene is named only where the DNA matches it firmly. Where a row states a size, it is once, few, many or the class of an expanded clone; other rows omit it.

TRBJ2-7 . TRBV10-3 . CAISTWGQGHSYEQYF TGTGCCATCAGCACATGGGGGCAGGGCCACTCCTACGAGCAGTACTTC
TRBJ1-1 . TRBV19 . CASSIGTPNTEAFF TGTGCCAGTAGTATCGGGACACCTAACACTGAAGCTTTCTTT
TRBJ2-3 . TRBV7-2 . CASSARGSDTQYF TGTGCCAGCAGCGCCCGGGGTTCAGATACGCAGTATTTT
TRBJ1-2 . TRBV20-1 . CSARDLSSNYGYTF TGCAGTGCTAGAGATCTCTCATCTAACTATGGCTACACCTTC
TRBJ1-5 once TRBV7-9 . CASSLEDGGPQHF TGTGCCAGCAGCTTAGAAGACGGGGGGCCCCAGCATTTT
TRBJ2-1 . TRBV7-9 . CASSLAGGVGDEQFF TGTGCCAGCAGCTTAGCGGGCGGGGTTGGGGATGAGCAGTTCTTC
TRBJ2-7 . TRBV12-3/TRBV12-4 . CASSLRFGVYEQYF TGTGCCAGCAGTTTGAGGTTTGGTGTCTACGAGCAGTACTTC
TRBJ1-1 once TRBV7-3 . CASSLLVRLNTEAFF TGTGCCAGCAGCTTATTGGTCAGGCTGAACACTGAAGCTTTCTTT
TRBJ2-7 few TRBV20-1 . CSATEAGTYEQYF TGCAGTGCGACCGAAGCGGGCACCTACGAGCAGTACTTC
TRBJ1-5 . TRBV7-9 . CASSPKSGQPQHF TGTGCCAGCAGCCCCAAGAGCGGGCAGCCCCAGCATTTT
TRBJ2-3 few TRBV7-6 TRBD2 CASSLDPSGGSDTQYF TGTGCCAGCAGCTTAGACCCTAGCGGGGGATCAGATACGCAGTATTTT
TRBJ1-1 . TRBV2 . CASSEMGRETEAFF TGTGCCAGCAGTGAAATGGGCAGGGAGACTGAAGCTTTCTTT
TRBJ1-1 . TRBV7-2 . CASSTPAGVRVEAFF TGTGCCAGCAGCACCCCCGCCGGAGTGCGGGTTGAAGCTTTCTTT
TRBJ2-7 once TRBV5-4 . CASSQRTGTPKEQYF TGTGCCAGCAGCCAACGAACCGGGACCCCCAAAGAGCAGTACTTC
TRBJ2-7 few TRBV19 . CASSTGGNSYEQYF TGTGCCAGTAGTACCGGTGGCAACTCCTACGAGCAGTACTTC
TRBJ2-1 . TRBV7-8 . CASSEQSAYNEQFF TGTGCCAGCAGTGAACAGAGCGCCTACAATGAGCAGTTCTTC
TRBJ2-7 . TRBV2 . CASSPGDMGEQYF TGTGCCAGCAGTCCAGGGGATATGGGCGAGCAGTACTTC
TRBJ2-5 . TRBV24-1 . CATSDSGRGSSETQYF TGTGCCACCAGTGACTCCGGTAGGGGATCATCAGAGACCCAGTACTTC
TRBJ1-1 . TRBV7-8 . CASSPGVGTEAFF TGTGCCAGCAGCCCTGGGGTGGGGACTGAAGCTTTCTTT
TRBJ1-2 . TRBV10-3 TRBD1 CAISEAQGAGYGYTF TGTGCCATCAGTGAGGCACAGGGGGCAGGCTATGGCTACACCTTC
TRBJ1-5 few TRBV20-1 . CSARDSGNQPQHF TGCAGTGCTAGAGACTCCGGCAATCAGCCCCAGCATTTT
TRBJ1-1 . TRBV10-3 TRBD1 CAISGTGLVNTEAFF TGTGCCATCAGTGGGACAGGACTGGTGAACACTGAAGCTTTCTTT
TRBJ1-1 . TRBV11-2 . CASSLHATNEAFF TGTGCCAGCAGCTTACATGCAACTAATGAAGCTTTCTTT
TRBJ1-6 once TRBV12-3/TRBV12-4 TRBD1 CASRVTGYNSPLHF TGTGCCAGCCGCGTGACAGGGTACAATTCACCCCTCCACTTT
TRBJ2-3 . TRBV5-6 TRBD1 CASSLAGGRGVTDTRYF TGTGCCAGCAGCTTGGCAGGGGGCAGGGGTGTCACAGATACGCGGTATTTT
TRBJ2-1 . TRBV2 TRBD2 CASKGLAAYNEQFF TGTGCCAGCAAAGGACTAGCGGCCTACAATGAGCAGTTCTTC
TRBJ1-5 . TRBV15 . CATTQASGHYSNQPQHF TGTGCCACCACCCAGGCAAGCGGACATTATAGCAATCAGCCCCAGCATTTT
TRBJ2-7 few TRBV14 TRBD1 CASSQDRGSGTGGDEQYF TGTGCCAGCAGCCAAGATCGGGGATCGGGGACAGGGGGCGACGAGCAGTACTTC
TRBJ2-7 many TRBV24-1 . CATSVSGGADEQYF TGTGCCACCAGTGTATCCGGGGGCGCAGACGAGCAGTACTTC
TRBJ2-1 . TRBV24-1 . CATSDRDWYNNEQFF TGTGCCACCAGTGACCGGGACTGGTACAACAATGAGCAGTTCTTC
TRBJ2-7 . TRBV10-3 TRBD1 CATGQGVRGEQYF TGTGCCACCGGACAGGGGGTGCGGGGAGAGCAGTACTTC
TRBJ2-7 . TRBV15 TRBD2 CATSRDRTSLGSYEQYF TGTGCCACCAGCAGAGATCGGACTAGCCTGGGCTCCTACGAGCAGTACTTC
TRBJ2-1 . TRBV20-1 . CSASGRESSSYNEQFF TGCAGTGCTAGTGGTCGGGAGAGCAGCTCCTACAATGAGCAGTTCTTC
TRBJ1-6 . TRBV5-1 . CASSLQGDNSPLHF TGCGCCAGCAGCTTACAGGGAGATAATTCACCCCTCCACTTT